This is a list of T cell receptor beta chains from one sample in a study of blood T cell repertoires in COVID-19. TCRdb's copy holds only in-frame clones and misses some; the assay was immunoSEQ multiplex PCR. This table has fewer than 150,000 clones, about 90% appearing once. The sequenced sample consisted of peripheral blood. The receptors stem from a woman aged 45-65 years who had recovered from COVID-19. The CDR3 runs from the conserved cysteine through the conserved F or W. D genes are given only for firm matches. The size field is filled for only some rows; it gives once, few, many or a size class.

abundance	v_gene	j_gene	d_gene	CDR3nt	CDR3aa
NA	TRBV12-3/TRBV12-4	TRBJ2-2	NA	TGTGCCAGCGCCCGAGGCGGTGTCGGGGAGCTGTTTTTT	CASARGGVGELFF
NA	TRBV6-5	TRBJ1-6	NA	TGTGCCAGCAGAACACCGGGACTAACCTCGTCACCCCTCCACTTT	CASRTPGLTSSPLHF
NA	TRBV10-3	TRBJ1-4	TRBD1	TGTGCCATCAGTGAGTTGGACAGGGGAAATGAAAAACTGTTTTTT	CAISELDRGNEKLFF
once	TRBV24-1	TRBJ1-2	NA	TGTGCCACCAGTGACGGCGGATTCTATGGCTACACCTTC	CATSDGGFYGYTF
NA	TRBV29-1	TRBJ2-3	TRBD2	TGCAGCGCCCCATACAGAGCGGGGGGCCTCTTAAGCACAGATACGCAGTATTTT	CSAPYRAGGLLSTDTQYF
once	TRBV15	TRBJ1-2	TRBD1	TGTGCCACCAGCAGAGATCGGGCAGGGGGAGGAGGCTACACCTTC	CATSRDRAGGGGYTF
once	TRBV4-3	TRBJ2-7	TRBD2	TGCGCCAGCAGCCAAGGGCTAGGACTAGCCGCCGAGCAGTACTTC	CASSQGLGLAAEQYF
NA	TRBV3-1/TRBV3-2	TRBJ1-2	NA	TGTGCCAGCAGCCAACCGGGGTGGGGCTACACCTTC	CASSQPGWGYTF
NA	TRBV5-1	TRBJ2-5	NA	TGCGCCAGCAGCTTGCGTAGGGGATCCAGGGAGACCCAGTACTTC	CASSLRRGSRETQYF
NA	TRBV2	TRBJ2-4	TRBD2	TGTGCCAGCAGTGCCGGGACTAGCGGGGTAACCCGCTACTTC	CASSAGTSGVTRYF
NA	TRBV7-6	TRBJ2-7	NA	TGTGCCAGCAGCTTAGAAGCGTCCCACGAGCAGTACTTC	CASSLEASHEQYF
once	TRBV6-5	TRBJ2-1	NA	TGTGCCAGCAAGGAATGGCGGGGCGAATGGAATGAGCAGTTCTTC	CASKEWRGEWNEQFF
NA	TRBV11-3	TRBJ2-7	TRBD1	TGTGCCAGCAGCACCGACCGGGACAGGGTCCACGAGCAGTACTTC	CASSTDRDRVHEQYF
few	TRBV6-2/TRBV6-3	TRBJ2-3	TRBD2	TGTGCCAGCAGCCCCTCGACTAGCGGGGGGCTACTAGCACAGATACGCAGTATTGGTACGCAGTATTTT	CASSPSTSGGLLAQIRSIGTQYF
NA	TRBV9	TRBJ1-2	NA	TGTGCCAGCAGCCCGCGGACAGACTACTATGGCTACACCTTC	CASSPRTDYYGYTF
NA	TRBV19	TRBJ2-2	TRBD1	TGTGCCAGTAGTATTAATCGGGCAGGGGGCGCCACCGGGGAGCTGTTTTTT	CASSINRAGGATGELFF